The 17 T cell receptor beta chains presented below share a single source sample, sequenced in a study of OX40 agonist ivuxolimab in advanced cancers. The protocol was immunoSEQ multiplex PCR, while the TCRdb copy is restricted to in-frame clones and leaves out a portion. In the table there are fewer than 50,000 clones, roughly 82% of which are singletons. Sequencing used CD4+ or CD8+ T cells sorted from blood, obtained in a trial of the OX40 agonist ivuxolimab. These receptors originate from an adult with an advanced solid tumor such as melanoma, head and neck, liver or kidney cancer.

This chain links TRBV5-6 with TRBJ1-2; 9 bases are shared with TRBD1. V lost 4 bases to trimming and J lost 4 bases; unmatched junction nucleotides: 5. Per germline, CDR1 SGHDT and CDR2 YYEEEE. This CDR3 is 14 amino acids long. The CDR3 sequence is CASSEGQGVYGYTF. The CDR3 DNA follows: TGTGCCAGCAGCGAGGGACAGGGAGTCTATGGCTACACCTTC.

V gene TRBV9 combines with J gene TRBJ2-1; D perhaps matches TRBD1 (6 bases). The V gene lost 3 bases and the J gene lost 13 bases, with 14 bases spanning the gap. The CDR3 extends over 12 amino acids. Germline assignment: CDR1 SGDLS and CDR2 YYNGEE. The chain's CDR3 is CASSEPRDTQFF. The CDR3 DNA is TGTGCCAGCAGCGAGCCTCGGGACACCCAGTTCTTC.

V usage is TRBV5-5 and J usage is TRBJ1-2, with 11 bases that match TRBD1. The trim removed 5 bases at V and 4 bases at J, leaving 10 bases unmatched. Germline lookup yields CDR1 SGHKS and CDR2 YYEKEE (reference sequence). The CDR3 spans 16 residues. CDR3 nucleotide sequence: TGTGCCAGCAGTCTTACCGGGACAGGGGGTCCCTATGGCTACACCTTC. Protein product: CASSLTGTGGPYGYTF.

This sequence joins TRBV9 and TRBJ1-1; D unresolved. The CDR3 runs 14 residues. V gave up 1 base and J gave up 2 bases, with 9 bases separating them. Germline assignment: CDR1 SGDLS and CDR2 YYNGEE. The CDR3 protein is CASSVTGSNTEAFF. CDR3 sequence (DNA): TGTGCCAGCAGCGTAACCGGGTCAAACACTGAAGCTTTCTTT.

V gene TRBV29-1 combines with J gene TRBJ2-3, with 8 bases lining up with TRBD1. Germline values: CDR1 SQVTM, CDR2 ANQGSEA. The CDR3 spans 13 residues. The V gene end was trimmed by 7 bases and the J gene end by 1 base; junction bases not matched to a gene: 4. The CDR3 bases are TGCAGCGACGACAGGGGCGGCACAGATACGCAGTATTTT. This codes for CSDDRGGTDTQYF.

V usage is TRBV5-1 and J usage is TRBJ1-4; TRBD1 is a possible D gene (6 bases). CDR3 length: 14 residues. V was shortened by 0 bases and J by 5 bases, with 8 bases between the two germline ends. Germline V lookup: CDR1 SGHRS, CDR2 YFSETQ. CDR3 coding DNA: TGCGCCAGCAGCTTGGTCAGGGGAAATGAAAAACTGTTTTTT. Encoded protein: CASSLVRGNEKLFF.

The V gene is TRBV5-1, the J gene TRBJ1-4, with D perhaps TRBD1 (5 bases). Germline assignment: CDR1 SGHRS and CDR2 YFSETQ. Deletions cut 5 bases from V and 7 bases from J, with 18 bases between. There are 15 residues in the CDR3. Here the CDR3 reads CASREGTQGGEKLFF. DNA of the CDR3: TGCGCCAGCAGGGAGGGGACCCAGGGTGGTGAAAAACTGTTTTTT.

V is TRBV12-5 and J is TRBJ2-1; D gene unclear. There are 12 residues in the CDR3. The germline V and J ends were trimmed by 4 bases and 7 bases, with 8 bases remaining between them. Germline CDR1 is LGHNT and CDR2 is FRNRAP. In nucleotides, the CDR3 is TGTGCTAGTGGTTCTGCCTTAAATGAGCAGTTCTTC. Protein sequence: CASGSALNEQFF.

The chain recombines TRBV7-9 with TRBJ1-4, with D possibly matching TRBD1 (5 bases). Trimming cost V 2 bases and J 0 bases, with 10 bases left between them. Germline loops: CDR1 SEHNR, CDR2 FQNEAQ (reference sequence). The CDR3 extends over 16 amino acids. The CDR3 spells CASSLTRAATNEKLFF. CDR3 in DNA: TGTGCCAGCAGCTTAACCAGGGCGGCAACTAATGAAAAACTGTTTTTT.

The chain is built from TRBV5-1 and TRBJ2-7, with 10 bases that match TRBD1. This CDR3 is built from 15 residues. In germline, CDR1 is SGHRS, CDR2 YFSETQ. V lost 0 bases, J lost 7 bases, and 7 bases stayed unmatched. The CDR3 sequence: CASSLGQGASGEQYF. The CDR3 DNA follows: TGCGCCAGCAGCTTGGGACAGGGGGCTTCAGGAGAGCAGTACTTC.

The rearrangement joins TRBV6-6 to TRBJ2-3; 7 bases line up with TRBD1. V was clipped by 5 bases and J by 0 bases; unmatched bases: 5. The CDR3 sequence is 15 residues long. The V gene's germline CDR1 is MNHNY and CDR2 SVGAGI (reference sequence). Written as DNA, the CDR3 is TGTGCCAGCAGTCTGACAGGGATTAGCACAGATACGCAGTATTTT. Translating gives CASSLTGISTDTQYF.

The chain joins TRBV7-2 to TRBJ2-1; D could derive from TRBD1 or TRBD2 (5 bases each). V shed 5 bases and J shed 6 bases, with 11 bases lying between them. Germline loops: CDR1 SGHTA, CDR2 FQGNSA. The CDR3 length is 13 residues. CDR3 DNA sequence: TGTGCCAGCAGCCCGGGACCGTTCAATGAGCAGTTCTTC. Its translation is CASSPGPFNEQFF.

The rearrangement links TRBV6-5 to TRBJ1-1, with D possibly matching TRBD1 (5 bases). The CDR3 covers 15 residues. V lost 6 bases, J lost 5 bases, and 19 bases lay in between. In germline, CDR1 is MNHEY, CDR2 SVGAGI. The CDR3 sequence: CASSQVEGGGTEAFF. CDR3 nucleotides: TGTGCCAGCAGCCAAGTGGAGGGCGGGGGTACTGAAGCTTTCTTT.

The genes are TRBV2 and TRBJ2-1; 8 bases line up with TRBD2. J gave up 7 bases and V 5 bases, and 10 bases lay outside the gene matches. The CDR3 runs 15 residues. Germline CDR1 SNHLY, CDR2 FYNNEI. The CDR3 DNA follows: TGTGCCAGCAGTCGGTCCGGGACTAGGGGGAATGAGCAGTTCTTC. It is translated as CASSRSGTRGNEQFF.

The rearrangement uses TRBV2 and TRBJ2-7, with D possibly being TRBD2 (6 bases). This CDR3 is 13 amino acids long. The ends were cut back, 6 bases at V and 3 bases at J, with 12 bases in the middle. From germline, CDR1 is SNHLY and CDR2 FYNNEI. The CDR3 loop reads CASRTGGYYEQYF. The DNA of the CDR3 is TGTGCCAGCAGAACCGGGGGATACTACGAGCAGTACTTC.

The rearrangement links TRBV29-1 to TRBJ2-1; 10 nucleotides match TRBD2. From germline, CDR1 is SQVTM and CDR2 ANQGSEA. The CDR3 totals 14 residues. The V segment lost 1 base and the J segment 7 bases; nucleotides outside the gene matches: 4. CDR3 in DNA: TGCAGCGTTGAAGGGACTAGCGGTGCAAATGAGCAGTTCTTC. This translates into CSVEGTSGANEQFF.

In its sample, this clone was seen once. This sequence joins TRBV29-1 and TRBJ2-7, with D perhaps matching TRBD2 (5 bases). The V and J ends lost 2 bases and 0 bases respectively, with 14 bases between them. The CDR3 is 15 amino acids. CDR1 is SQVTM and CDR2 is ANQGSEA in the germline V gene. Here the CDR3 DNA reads TGCAGCGTTGAAACGAGACTACAGAGCTCCTACGAGCAGTACTTC. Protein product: CSVETRLQSSYEQYF.